This passage covers 27 T cell receptor beta chains from one sample sequenced in a study of esophageal squamous cell carcinoma under preoperative chemotherapy. One entry per CDR3 protein results from TCRdb running MiXCR on the PCR reads. This table holds 15,000 to 20,000 distinct CDR3 sequences, 40% to 55% found once. Time point specified: before preoperative PTX-NDP chemotherapy. This specimen was acquired from a patient given preoperative chemotherapy. These receptors all come from a human donor with esophageal squamous cell carcinoma. The donor label of this sample is uncertain.

This sequence joins TRBV7-9 and TRBJ2-6; D not certain. From germline, CDR1 is SEHNR and CDR2 FQNEAQ (reference sequence). The length of the CDR3 is 15 residues. Trimming took 1 base from V and 1 from J, leaving 5 bases between them. CDR3: CASSLGGSGANVLTF. The CDR3 DNA reads as TGTGCCAGCAGCTTAGGGGGTTCTGGGGCCAACGTCCTGACTTTC.

V gene TRBV7-2 combines with J gene TRBJ2-1; the D gene is possibly TRBD1 (7 bases). The J call may be mistaken, given a closer DNA end match to TRBJ2-4. The CDR3 has 15 amino acids. Germline assignment: CDR1 SGHTA and CDR2 FQGNSA. CDR3 sequence reads: CARGQGGSDKETQYF. DNA of the CDR3: TGTGCCAGGGGGCAGGGGGGCAGTGACAAAGAGACTCAGTACTTC.

The chain joins TRBV7-9 to TRBJ2-5; D remains ambiguous. The CDR3 is made up of 12 amino acids. Germline CDR1 SEHNR, CDR2 FQNEAQ (reference sequence). Trimming stripped 2 bases from V and 5 bases from J, with 6 bases between. CDR3 DNA: TGTGCCAGCAGCTTAAGTCTGGAGACCCAGTACTTC. Translated: CASSLSLETQYF.

This clonotype has ten or more counts. The rearrangement uses TRBV7-2 and TRBJ1-2; 8 nucleotides agree with TRBD1. V lost 1 base and J lost 10; bases outside the gene matches: 8. The CDR3 consists of 14 residues. CDR1 is SGHTA and CDR2 is FQGNSA in the germline V gene. DNA of the CDR3: TGTGCCAGCAGCTTAGTAAATGGACAGGGAGACTACACCTTC. Amino acids: CASSLVNGQGDYTF.

This clonotype has ten or more counts. The J gene is TRBJ2-5, the V gene TRBV7-2; D might be TRBD2 (6 bases). Germline loops: CDR1 SGHTA, CDR2 FQGNSA. Trimming took off 1 base at V and 5 bases at J, with 8 bases between the two ends. The CDR3 is made up of 13 amino acids. For the CDR3, the DNA is TGTGCCAGCAGCTTAGTAGGGAGGGAGACCCAGTACTTC. Amino acid sequence: CASSLVGRETQYF.

This clonotype has at least ten counts. J is TRBJ2-7 and V is TRBV12-3 or TRBV12-4, with no clear D. Trimming stripped 3 bases from V and 1 base from J, with 7 bases between. The CDR3 spans 13 residues. Here the CDR3 DNA reads TGTGCCAGCAGTTTTTTCGGTTCCTACGAGCAGTACTTC. Translation: CASSFFGSYEQYF.

This clonotype was seen only a few times. This chain links TRBV7-2 with TRBJ2-2, with a tentative D call TRBD2 (5 bases). This CDR3 contains 15 residues. CDR1 and CDR2 (germline): SGHTA, FQGNSA. V dropped 5 bases and J dropped 0 bases, with 10 bases sitting between them. CDR3 loop: CASSPAVTNTGELFF. The CDR3 coding sequence is TGTGCCAGCAGCCCAGCGGTGACGAACACCGGGGAGCTGTTTTTT.

This chain joins TRBV12-5 and TRBJ2-5, with D possibly TRBD2 on 5 matching bases. Germline V lookup: CDR1 LGHNT, CDR2 FRNRAP. This CDR3 spans 11 amino acids. V was clipped by 6 bases and J by 5 bases, with 7 bases between them. The CDR3 spells CASGGGETQYF. The CDR3 coding sequence is TGTGCTAGTGGCGGAGGTGAGACCCAGTACTTC.

The genes are TRBV27 and TRBJ2-3, with D possibly matching TRBD2 (7 bases). V gave up 3 bases and J gave up 2 bases, with 15 bases separating them. CDR1 and CDR2 from the germline V gene are MNHEY and SMNVEV (reference sequence). The CDR3 has 16 residues. The CDR3 coding sequence is TGTGCCAGCAGTTTCAGCTTAGGGGGGGACACAGATACGCAGTATTTT. Residues: CASSFSLGGDTDTQYF.

The chain is built from TRBV5-5 and TRBJ2-1; 12 bases map to TRBD2. Germline values: CDR1 SGHKS, CDR2 YYEKEE (reference sequence). The CDR3 has 17 amino acids. The J segment lost 9 bases and the V segment lost 1 base, leaving 11 bases of the junction unmatched. The CDR3 coding sequence is TGTGCCAGCAGCTTGTCAGGAGCTAGCGGGAGGGCCGGTGAGCAGTTCTTC. Its protein is CASSLSGASGRAGEQFF. Full variable domain (missing parts from reference TRBV5-5 and TRBJ2-1): DAGVTQSPTHLIKTRGQQVTLRCSPISGHKSVSWYQQVLGQGPQFIFQYYEKEERGRGNFPDRFSARQFPNYSSELNVNALLLGDSALYLCASSLSGASGRAGEQFFGPGTRLTVL.

The V gene is TRBV11-3, the J gene TRBJ2-3; a weak D match, TRBD2 (6 bases). The CDR3 totals 14 residues. Germline CDR1 reads SGHNT; CDR2 reads YENEEA. The ends were cut back, 4 bases at V and 1 base at J, with 9 bases in the middle. In DNA form, the CDR3 reads TGTGCCAGCAGCTCGGGGACTGGCACAGATACGCAGTATTTT. Protein: CASSSGTGTDTQYF.

As for this clonotype: It is likely a read error, because the conserved phenylalanine at the end of the CDR3 is missing. This rearrangement joins TRBV10-2 to TRBJ2-4; TRBD2 aligns across 10 bases. V dropped 4 bases and J dropped 0; count of bases not matched to a gene: 0. CDR1 and CDR2 from the germline V gene are WSHSY and SAAADI. This CDR3 comprises 15 residues. The CDR3 bases are TGCGCCAGCAGTGGACTAGCGGGAGCCAAAAACATTCAGTACTCC. This translates into CASSGLAGAKNIQYS.

This clonotype occurred many times. The chain uses TRBV7-2 and TRBJ2-7; 13 bases map to TRBD2. Losses at the gene ends were 5 bases for V and 0 bases for J; bases not matched to a gene: 4. The length of the CDR3 is 16 residues. CDR1 is SGHTA, CDR2 FQGNSA, per germline. The CDR3 DNA follows: TGTGCCAGCAGCGTGACTAGCGGGGGGAGCTCCTACGAGCAGTACTTC. Translation gives CASSVTSGGSSYEQYF.

There are a few counts of this clonotype. One end of the junction fails to match germline, which may point to a read error. The CDR3 DNA sequence: TGTGCCAGCTCACCACACACACGACCCGCGCCCAGGGATCGGGGCTTC. Translating it yields CASSPHTRPAPRDRGF. This chain joins TRBV18 and TRBJ2-1; D tentatively fits TRBD1 or TRBD2 (5 bases each). The CDR3 consists of 16 residues. Germline-derived CDR1 and CDR2 are KGHSH and LQKENI.

The chain combines TRBV12-3 or TRBV12-4 with TRBJ2-1; D gene unclear. The J call may be faulty, since TRBJ2-7 better matches the DNA end. The CDR3 consists of 13 residues. CDR3 in amino acids: CATIGQNNNEQYF. The CDR3 DNA follows: TGTGCCACCATAGGGCAGAACAACAATGAGCAGTACTTC.

The chain carries TRBV7-2 and TRBJ2-7; 10 bases line up with TRBD2. CDR1 SGHTA and CDR2 FQGNSA come from the germline V gene. The CDR3 runs to 15 residues. V shed 6 bases and J 4 bases; nucleotides not matched to a gene: 9. Here the CDR3 DNA reads TGTGCCAGCAGACCCCTAGCGGGAGCGCCTTACGAGCAGTACTTC. Its translation is CASRPLAGAPYEQYF.

This clonotype is classed as large (0.1 to 1%). The V and J genes are TRBV27 and TRBJ2-6; possibly TRBD2 for D (6 bases). This CDR3 has 15 amino acids. Trimming took off 2 bases at V and 4 bases at J, with 9 bases between the two ends. Germline values: CDR1 MNHEY, CDR2 SMNVEV (reference sequence). The CDR3 here is CASSLGGYGANVLTF. The CDR3 DNA reads as TGTGCCAGCAGTTTAGGAGGGTACGGGGCCAACGTCCTGACTTTC.

Only a few counts were recorded for this clonotype. V gene TRBV6-5 combines with J gene TRBJ2-1; D remains ambiguous. The germline V and J ends were trimmed by 4 bases and 3 bases, with 19 bases remaining between them. Germline V gene data show CDR1 as MNHEY and CDR2 as SVGAGI. This CDR3 is 17 amino acids long. The CDR3 sequence is CASSSYRKPPIYNEQFF. As DNA, the CDR3 is TGTGCCAGCAGTTCCTATAGGAAACCACCTATCTACAATGAGCAGTTCTTC.

The CDR3 here is CASSLAGTSSADTQYF. CDR3 in DNA: TGTGCCAGCAGCTTGGCCGGGACTAGCTCTGCAGATACGCAGTATTTT. The V and J genes are TRBV5-4 and TRBJ2-3; 9 nucleotides align to TRBD2. This CDR3 has 16 residues. Germline CDR1 reads SGHNT; CDR2 reads YYREEE (reference sequence). V shed 0 bases, J shed 4 bases, and the junction held 6 bases outside the gene matches.

Concerning this clonotype: Compared with germline, one end of the junction differs, possibly owing to a read error. The chain couples TRBV7-9 to TRBJ2-5, with D possibly being TRBD1 (5 bases). Germline V lookup: CDR1 SEHNR, CDR2 FQNEAQ (reference sequence). This CDR3 has 14 residues. The CDR3, as DNA: TGTGCCAGCGGCTCGGCAGGGTGGCAAGCGACCCGGTACTTC. Residues: CASGSAGWQATRYF.

The V call is TRBV12-3 or TRBV12-4, the J call TRBJ2-2, with 8 positions matching TRBD2. The CDR3 has 16 amino acids. The J segment lost 1 base and the V segment lost 7 bases, leaving 8 bases of the junction unmatched. The CDR3 sequence: CASKLMGTRNTGELFF. In DNA, the CDR3 is TGTGCCAGCAAACTAATGGGGACTAGGAACACCGGGGAGCTGTTTTTT.

This clonotype was observed a few times. The chain has TRBV7-2 and TRBJ2-2, with 9 bases matching TRBD2. With V trimmed by 5 bases and J by 6 bases, 7 bases remained unmatched. This CDR3 is built from 15 residues. Germline CDR1 SGHTA, CDR2 FQGNSA. The CDR3 spells CASSPSGVLAGELFF. The CDR3 nucleotides are TGTGCCAGCAGCCCTAGCGGGGTCCTAGCCGGGGAGCTGTTTTTT.

About this clonotype itself: Its ends do not fully match the called genes, so a read error is possible. The chain couples TRBV10-2 to TRBJ2-2, with D tentatively TRBD2 (5 bases). Per germline, CDR1 WSHSY and CDR2 SAAADI. The CDR3 is 14 residues long. The CDR3 loop reads CVSSLGVNTDALYF. CDR3 nucleotide sequence: TGCGTGAGCAGCCTGGGAGTGAACACCGATGCGCTGTATTTT.

The chain employs TRBV27 and TRBJ2-4, with 14 bases that match TRBD2. Matching the DNA end better, TRBJ2-7 makes the J call doubtful. Germline V gene lookup returns CDR1 MNHEY and CDR2 SMNVEV (reference sequence). This CDR3 contains 15 residues. The CDR3 region is CASSPGLAGVYEQYF. DNA of the CDR3: TGTGCCAGCAGTCCGGGACTAGCGGGAGTCTACGAGCAGTACTTC.

The chain carries TRBV6-1 and TRBJ2-7, with 8 bases aligning to TRBD2. Matching the DNA end better, TRBJ2-5 makes the J call doubtful. The CDR3 loop spans 15 amino acids. Per the germline V gene, CDR1 is MNHNS and CDR2 is SASEGT. This CDR3 reads CASSEEAGAQETQYF. CDR3 bases: TGTGCCAGCAGTGAAGAAGCGGGAGCCCAAGAGACCCAGTACTTC.

There are a few counts of this clonotype. This sequence joins TRBV7-2 and TRBJ2-5; TRBD1 agrees at 9 bases. The junction had 7 bases not matched to a gene; V was cut back by 0 bases and J by 5 bases. CDR3 length: 16 amino acids. Germline CDR1 and CDR2: SGHTA and FQGNSA. CDR3 residues: CASSLASGQGVETQYF. CDR3 in DNA: TGTGCCAGCAGCTTAGCGTCGGGACAGGGTGTCGAGACCCAGTACTTC.

This sequence joins TRBV12-3 or TRBV12-4 and TRBJ2-4; 9 bases agree with TRBD2. CDR3 size: 14 residues. J lost 8 bases, V lost 6 bases, and 8 bases had no gene match. The CDR3 here is CASSLGLAGDIQYF. CDR3 DNA sequence: TGTGCCAGCAGCCTGGGACTAGCAGGAGACATTCAGTACTTC.